A selection of T cell receptor beta chains follows, all from one sample in a study of blood T cell repertoires in COVID-19. Assay used: immunoSEQ multiplex PCR; TCRdb lists only in-frame clones, some missing. The sample includes some 95,000 clones, roughly 75% of them seen just once. Specimen: peripheral blood. All receptors come from a man aged 45-65 years who had recovered from COVID-19. The CDR3 runs from the conserved cysteine through the conserved F or W. Fields, in order: D gene, clone size, J gene, V gene, CDR3 protein, CDR3 DNA. The D gene is left open where the match is weak. The size field is filled for only some rows; it gives once, few, many or a size class.

d_gene: TRBD2; abundance: .; j_gene: TRBJ2-3; v_gene: TRBV5-1; CDR3aa: CASSLGLARAADTQYF; CDR3nt: TGCGCCAGCAGCTTAGGACTAGCGAGGGCGGCGGATACGCAGTATTTT
d_gene: TRBD1; abundance: once; j_gene: TRBJ1-3; v_gene: TRBV7-3; CDR3aa: CASSSGQELTSGNTIYF; CDR3nt: TGTGCCAGCAGCTCAGGACAGGAACTCACCTCTGGAAACACCATATATTTT
d_gene: .; abundance: few; j_gene: TRBJ2-2; v_gene: TRBV11-2; CDR3aa: CASSFGTGELFF; CDR3nt: TGTGCCAGCAGCTTCGGGACCGGGGAGCTGTTTTTT
d_gene: .; abundance: .; j_gene: TRBJ2-7; v_gene: TRBV2; CDR3aa: CASSVQASREQYF; CDR3nt: TGTGCCAGCAGTGTACAGGCGTCGCGCGAGCAGTACTTC
d_gene: TRBD1; abundance: .; j_gene: TRBJ1-6; v_gene: TRBV2; CDR3aa: CASSGTDNSPLHF; CDR3nt: TGTGCCAGCTCCGGGACAGATAATTCACCCCTCCACTTT
d_gene: .; abundance: .; j_gene: TRBJ2-7; v_gene: TRBV4-2; CDR3aa: CASSQEVTASYEQYF; CDR3nt: TGTGCCAGCAGCCAAGAGGTGACAGCAAGCTACGAGCAGTACTTC
d_gene: TRBD1; abundance: .; j_gene: TRBJ2-2; v_gene: TRBV6-1; CDR3aa: CASSEGQGPGTGELFF; CDR3nt: TGTGCCAGCAGTGAAGGACAGGGCCCCGGAACCGGGGAGCTGTTTTTT
d_gene: .; abundance: once; j_gene: TRBJ1-5; v_gene: TRBV19; CDR3aa: CASSRWGVSNQPQHF; CDR3nt: TGTGCCAGTAGTCGGTGGGGGGTTAGCAATCAGCCCCAGCATTTT
d_gene: .; abundance: .; j_gene: TRBJ1-1; v_gene: TRBV18; CDR3aa: CASSPPGLPATEAFF; CDR3nt: TGTGCCAGCTCACCCCCGGGACTCCCCGCCACTGAAGCTTTCTTT
d_gene: .; abundance: .; j_gene: TRBJ1-1; v_gene: TRBV3-1/TRBV3-2; CDR3aa: CASSQDLGRTTDWGTEAFF; CDR3nt: TGTGCCAGCAGCCAAGATTTGGGCAGGACTACCGATTGGGGCACTGAAGCTTTCTTT
d_gene: .; abundance: .; j_gene: TRBJ1-6; v_gene: TRBV9; CDR3aa: CASSVDTQRGSPLHF; CDR3nt: TGTGCCAGCAGCGTGGACACCCAGCGGGGTTCACCCCTCCACTTT
d_gene: TRBD1; abundance: .; j_gene: TRBJ2-4; v_gene: TRBV5-1; CDR3aa: CASSQGTGLAKNIQYF; CDR3nt: TGCGCCAGCAGCCAAGGGACAGGCCTAGCCAAAAACATTCAGTACTTC
d_gene: .; abundance: .; j_gene: TRBJ1-2; v_gene: TRBV27; CDR3aa: CASRTNREHGYTF; CDR3nt: TGTGCCAGCAGAACTAACAGGGAGCACGGCTACACCTTC
d_gene: TRBD1; abundance: .; j_gene: TRBJ2-7; v_gene: TRBV28; CDR3aa: CASMPLGTGGYEQYF; CDR3nt: TGTGCCAGCATGCCCCTGGGGACAGGGGGCTACGAGCAGTACTTC
d_gene: TRBD1; abundance: .; j_gene: TRBJ1-3; v_gene: TRBV28; CDR3aa: CASRTGGFSGNTIYF; CDR3nt: TGTGCCAGCAGAACAGGGGGTTTCTCTGGAAACACCATATATTTT
d_gene: .; abundance: .; j_gene: TRBJ1-2; v_gene: TRBV9; CDR3aa: CASSVARSIRPGNYGYTF; CDR3nt: TGTGCCAGCAGCGTAGCTCGTAGTATCAGGCCAGGGAACTATGGCTACACCTTC
d_gene: TRBD1; abundance: .; j_gene: TRBJ1-6; v_gene: TRBV6-6; CDR3aa: CASSLGTGESSPLHF; CDR3nt: TGTGCCAGCAGCCTAGGGACAGGGGAATCTTCACCCCTCCACTTT
d_gene: .; abundance: .; j_gene: TRBJ1-6; v_gene: TRBV6-5; CDR3aa: CASGQGAVGNSPLHF; CDR3nt: TGTGCCAGCGGTCAGGGTGCGGTGGGAAATTCACCCCTCCACTTT